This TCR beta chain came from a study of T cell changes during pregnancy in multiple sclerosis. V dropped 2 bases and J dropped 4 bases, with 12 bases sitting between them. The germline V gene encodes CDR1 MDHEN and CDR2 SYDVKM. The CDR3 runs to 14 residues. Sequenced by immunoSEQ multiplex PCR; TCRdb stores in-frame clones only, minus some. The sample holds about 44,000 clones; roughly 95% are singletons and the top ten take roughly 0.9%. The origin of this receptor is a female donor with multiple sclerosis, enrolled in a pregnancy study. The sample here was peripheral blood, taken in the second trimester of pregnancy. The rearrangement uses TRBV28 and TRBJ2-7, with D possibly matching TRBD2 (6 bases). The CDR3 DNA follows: TGTGCCAGCAGTTTAGTCGGCGGGGATTACGAGCAGTACTTC. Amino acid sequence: CASSLVGGDYEQYF. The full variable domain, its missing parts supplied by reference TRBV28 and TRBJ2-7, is DVKVTQSSRYLVKRTGEKVFLECVQDMDHENMFWYRQDPGLGLRLIYFSYDVKMKEKGDIPEGYSVSREKKERFSLILESASTNQTSMYLCASSLVGGDYEQYFGPGTRLTVT.